Shown below are 8 T cell receptor beta chains from a single sample sequenced in a study of T cell responses to AZD1222 COVID-19 vaccine. Assay: immunoSEQ multiplex PCR; the TCRdb copy retains only in-frame clones and omits some. The sample holds 100,000 to 150,000 clones; 80% to 90% are singletons and the top ten take roughly 1.6%. Material: peripheral blood, obtained on day 0 of AZD1222 vaccination. The receptor source for this set is an adult in good health.

This clone was seen a few times. CDR3 coding DNA: TGTGCCAGTAACGGACGGCACACCGGGGAGCTGTTTTTT. The encoded protein is CASNGRHTGELFF. The V call is TRBV28, the J call TRBJ2-2; D remains unclear. The CDR3 runs to 13 residues. The ends were cut back, 9 bases at V and 3 bases at J, with 11 bases in the middle. Looked up from germline, CDR1 is MDHEN and CDR2 is SYDVKM.

The chain couples TRBV9 to TRBJ1-5; D possibly corresponds to TRBD1 (5 bases). This CDR3 contains 15 residues. Germline lookup yields CDR1 SGDLS and CDR2 YYNGEE. Trimming left V 4 bases short and J 0 bases short, with 11 bases between. The CDR3 reads CASSRRGDSNQPQHF. The DNA for the CDR3 is TGTGCCAGCAGCCGAAGAGGGGATAGCAATCAGCCCCAGCATTTT.

This clone showed up just once. This chain links TRBV20-1 with TRBJ2-1; no reliable D call. The CDR3 is made up of 11 amino acids. With 7 bases removed from V and 5 bases from J, the gap between germline ends came to 9 bases. The germline CDR1 and CDR2 sequences are DFQATT and SNEGSKA (reference sequence). The CDR3 region has the DNA TGCAGTGTTATCAGCCACAATGAGCAGTTCTTC. Translating it yields CSVISHNEQFF.

The chain has TRBV7-9 and TRBJ1-1, with D possibly being TRBD1 (5 bases). The length of the CDR3 is 13 residues. CDR1 and CDR2 (germline): SEHNR, FQNEAQ (reference sequence). V lost 5 bases and J 3 bases, leaving 10 bases between the germline ends. This CDR3 is CASSPGWDTEAFF. In DNA, the CDR3 is TGTGCCAGCAGCCCAGGGTGGGACACTGAAGCTTTCTTT. Drawing the rest from reference TRBV7-9 and TRBJ1-1, the complete variable domain is DTGVSQNPRHKITKRGQNVTFRCDPISEHNRLYWYRQTLGQGPEFLTYFQNEAQLEKSRLLSDRFSAERPKGSFSTLEIQRTEQGDSAMYLCASSPGWDTEAFFGQGTRLTVV.

As DNA, the CDR3 is TGTGCCAGCAGCGTAGATTTGAGGGCCGAGGGCTACACCTTC. Protein sequence: CASSVDLRAEGYTF. The chain combines TRBV9 with TRBJ1-2; D gene uncertain. The CDR3 contains 14 residues. Trimming took 0 bases from V and 8 from J, leaving 14 bases between them. Germline-derived CDR1 and CDR2 are SGDLS and YYNGEE.

The CDR3: CASSSQGQPNTEAFF. The DNA of the CDR3 is TGTGCCAGCAGTTCACAGGGACAGCCGAACACTGAAGCTTTCTTT. The gene calls are TRBV6-5 and TRBJ1-1; 7 nucleotides align to TRBD1. The ends lost 4 bases at V and 1 base at J; junction bases unmatched: 6. CDR3 size: 15 residues. The germline CDR1 and CDR2 sequences are MNHEY and SVGAGI.

The V and J genes are TRBV6-5 and TRBJ2-1, with 7 bases aligning to TRBD1. Germline lookup yields CDR1 MNHEY and CDR2 SVGAGI. The CDR3 covers 13 residues. V lost 2 bases to trimming and J lost 10 bases; unmatched junction nucleotides: 5. The DNA for the CDR3 is TGTGCCAGCAGTTACGAAGGGGGCCGAGAGCAGTTCTTC. This codes for CASSYEGGREQFF.

This clone was recorded only once. This chain links TRBV3-1 (or the pseudogene TRBV3-2) with TRBJ1-2, with D possibly being TRBD1 (6 bases). The CDR3 totals 12 residues. The germline V and J ends were trimmed by 1 base and 8 bases, with 8 bases remaining between them. Germline CDR1 is LGHDT and CDR2 is YNNKEL (reference sequence). The CDR3 is CASSQAGAGYTF. The DNA of the CDR3 is TGTGCCAGCAGCCAAGCGGGGGCCGGCTACACCTTC.